This TCR beta chain stems from a study of T cells in Graves' hyperthyroidism and ophthalmopathy. Study findings and constraints: Clonotypes that were expanded in thyroid above 0.001 mostly appeared in blood too.

The V end was cut by 6 bases, the J end by 5 bases, with 19 bases between. CDR3 size: 15 residues. Per germline, CDR1 LGHDT and CDR2 YNNKEL (reference sequence). RNA transcripts yielded amplified TCR beta CDR3 regions. The HTBI primer set was used in a first-round RT-PCR of the TCR CDR3. TCRdb itself ran the multiplex PCR reads through MiXCR, one entry per CDR3 protein. The table lists roughly 380,000 distinct CDR3 sequences, approximately 12% of them singletons. On this clonotype: Its antigen is unknown.

Sequenced material: blood. This receptor was taken from a man aged 25-45 years with Graves' hyperthyroidism that later progressed to Graves' ophthalmopathy. This rearrangement joins TRBV3-1 to TRBJ2-5; tentative D call: TRBD2 (7 bases). The CDR3 DNA reads as TGTGCCAGCAGACTGGGGGGGCTACCAGCTGAGACCCAGTACTTC. Translated: CASRLGGLPAETQYF.